This T cell receptor beta chain is drawn from a study of blood T cell repertoires in COVID-19. Study context: Some COVID-19 samples were acute and others convalescent; all came from the United States, Italy and Spain.

The authors' processing: For nucleated cells, counts were estimated from reference gene primer amplification. TCRdb keeps only in-frame clones here, not all; method: immunoSEQ multiplex PCR. V, J and clone size were drawn from that table, and D and trimming were deduced from the DNA. The sample records tens of thousands of clones, around nine tenths being singletons. The CDR3 loop spans 14 amino acids. Germline values: CDR1 LNHDA, CDR2 SQIVND (reference sequence). Losses at the gene ends were 5 bases for V and 6 bases for J; bases not matched to a gene: 7. This chain links TRBV19 with TRBJ1-5; 7 bases fit TRBD1. The sequenced sample was peripheral blood. This receptor was taken from a woman of 80 years or more with active or convalescent COVID-19. CDR3 nucleotide sequence: TGTGCCAGTAGTTTACAGGGGAGCGGTCAGCCCCAGCATTTT. Its translation: CASSLQGSGQPQHF.